These 25 T cell receptor beta chains share one sample of origin, sequenced in a study of blood T cell repertoires in COVID-19. Sequencing used immunoSEQ multiplex PCR; TCRdb keeps in-frame clones, though not all of them. The data hold 200,000 to 250,000 clones, with about 83% observed a single time. Sequencing was done on a sample of peripheral blood. These receptors were obtained from a woman aged 25-40 years with COVID-19, enrolled during active disease.

This chain joins TRBV24-1 and TRBJ1-2, with 7 bases lining up with TRBD1. Looked up from germline, CDR1 is KGHDR and CDR2 is SFDVKD. The junction had 6 bases not matched to a gene; V was cut back by 4 bases and J by 2 bases. The CDR3 is made up of 15 amino acids. The CDR3, as DNA: TGTGCCACCAGTGACCCCGCAGGGGGGAACTATGGCTACACCTTC. It yields the protein CATSDPAGGNYGYTF.

V and J are TRBV5-1 and TRBJ2-1; maybe TRBD1 (5 bases). The CDR3 length is 14 residues. V was trimmed by 0 bases and J by 6 bases, leaving 10 bases between them. Germline CDR1 and CDR2: SGHRS and YFSETQ. CDR3 region: CASSLGDRSNEQFF. The DNA of the CDR3 is TGCGCCAGCAGCTTGGGAGACAGAAGCAATGAGCAGTTCTTC.

The chain joins TRBV28 to TRBJ2-6, with 7 bases aligning to TRBD1. The CDR3 has 17 amino acids. V was pared by 6 bases and J by 4 bases, with 12 bases of the junction left unmatched. Germline CDR1 and CDR2: MDHEN and SYDVKM. The CDR3 protein is CASSLNRGRTGANVLTF. In DNA, the CDR3 is TGTGCCAGCAGCTTGAACAGGGGACGAACCGGGGCCAACGTCCTGACTTTC.

The chain recombines TRBV6-2 or TRBV6-3 with TRBJ2-1; 7 bases match TRBD2. Germline values: CDR1 MNHEY, CDR2 SVGEGT. Trimming cost V 6 bases and J 0 bases; bases outside gene matches: 5. The CDR3 contains 15 residues. CDR3 coding DNA: TGTGCCAGCAGCCCTACTAGCGTCTCCTACAATGAGCAGTTCTTC. Its translation is CASSPTSVSYNEQFF.

This clone occurred once. V is TRBV7-9 and J is TRBJ1-4; a possible D gene is TRBD1 (6 bases). The V end was cut by 5 bases, the J end by 4 bases, with 11 bases between. The germline gives CDR1 SEHNR, CDR2 FQNEAQ (reference sequence). This CDR3 region has 14 residues. CDR3 region: CASSTDSFNEKLFF. The CDR3 DNA follows: TGTGCCAGCAGCACGGACAGTTTTAATGAAAAACTGTTTTTT.

The gene calls are TRBV10-3 and TRBJ2-1, with 9 bases aligning to TRBD2. V lost 3 bases, J lost 12 bases, and 18 bases stayed unmatched. Germline V gene lookup returns CDR1 ENHRY and CDR2 SYGVKD. The CDR3 is 17 amino acids. The CDR3 loop reads CAISEGGGSGGRTGQFF. The CDR3 bases are TGTGCCATCAGTGAAGGGGGGGGTAGCGGGGGTCGAACGGGGCAGTTCTTC.

This clone was seen just once. The J gene is TRBJ1-2, the V gene TRBV19; unclear D gene. V lost 7 bases and J lost 1, with 13 bases in between. The germline gives CDR1 LNHDA, CDR2 SQIVND (reference sequence). The CDR3 is 14 residues long. The CDR3 DNA reads as TGTGCCAGTAATGGAAACAGCTATAACTATGGCTACACCTTC. Protein product: CASNGNSYNYGYTF. Full variable domain (missing parts from reference TRBV19 and TRBJ1-2): DGGITQSPKYLFRKEGQNVTLSCEQNLNHDAMYWYRQDPGQGLRLIYYSQIVNDFQKGDIAEGYSVSREKKESFPLTVTSAQKNPTAFYLCASNGNSYNYGYTFGSGTRLTVV.

The rearrangement links TRBV28 to TRBJ2-7, with D perhaps TRBD1 (6 bases). V was shortened by 7 bases and J by 3 bases, with 19 bases between the two germline ends. CDR1 and CDR2 (germline): MDHEN, SYDVKM. The CDR3 is made up of 15 amino acids. CDR3 residues: CASTSSGQNNYEQYF. The CDR3 bases are TGTGCCAGCACCTCATCGGGACAAAATAACTACGAGCAGTACTTC.

This chain uses TRBV14 with TRBJ2-5; the D gene is possibly TRBD2 (5 bases). Germline CDR1 reads SGHDN; CDR2 reads FVKESK. The germline V and J ends were trimmed by 4 bases and 5 bases, with 5 bases remaining between them. The CDR3 is 11 amino acids. The CDR3 reads CASSRGETQYF. CDR3 in DNA: TGTGCCAGCAGCCGAGGGGAGACCCAGTACTTC.

The rearrangement links TRBV1 to TRBJ2-7; whether TRBD2, the table's D call, matches the DNA was not checked. TRBV1 represents a pseudogene. The length of the CDR3 is 14 residues. This chain's CDR3 is CTSSQEVRDYEQYF. The CDR3 DNA follows: TGCACCAGCAGCCAAGAGGTGAGGGACTACGAGCAGTACTTC.

The rearrangement joins TRBV3-1 (or the pseudogene TRBV3-2) to TRBJ1-6, with D perhaps matching TRBD1 (5 bases). V lost 5 bases and J lost 7, with 15 bases in between. CDR1 and CDR2 from the germline V gene are LGHDT and YNNKEL (reference sequence). This CDR3 is built from 15 residues. In DNA form, the CDR3 reads TGTGCCAGCAGCTCGGGGGAACGGACCAATTCACCCCTCCACTTT. This sequence encodes CASSSGERTNSPLHF.

There are a few counts of this clone. The V call is TRBV5-1, the J call TRBJ1-2, with D maybe TRBD1 (6 bases). The CDR3 totals 17 residues. Germline V lookup: CDR1 SGHRS, CDR2 YFSETQ. V shed 0 bases and J shed 5 bases, with 20 bases lying between them. In nucleotides, the CDR3 is TGCGCCAGCAGCTTGGGGTTCAGGGGCCAAGCGGGATATGGCTACACCTTC. Translated: CASSLGFRGQAGYGYTF.

The chain links TRBV6-2 or TRBV6-3 to TRBJ2-1; TRBD2 aligns across 14 bases. V trimming: 6 bases; J trimming: 0 bases; junction bases outside the gene matches: 13. CDR1 and CDR2 (germline): MNHEY, SVGEGT. The CDR3 runs 20 residues. CDR3 nucleotide sequence: TGTGCCAGCAGCCGCAATCCGGGACTAGCGGGAGAGAGCTCCTACAATGAGCAGTTCTTC. Protein: CASSRNPGLAGESSYNEQFF.

This chain links TRBV7-3 with TRBJ1-1, with D perhaps TRBD1 (6 bases). This CDR3 region has 15 residues. Germline values: CDR1 SGHTA, CDR2 FQGTGA. The ends were cut back, 5 bases at V and 14 bases at J, with 27 bases in the middle. This CDR3 reads CASSDGLATGSFRFF. The CDR3, as DNA: TGTGCCAGCAGCGACGGATTGGCGACAGGCTCATTTCGCTTCTTT.

This rearrangement joins TRBV4-3 to TRBJ1-1; 7 nucleotides line up with TRBD1. CDR1 and CDR2 (germline): LGHNA, YSLEER. The CDR3 consists of 14 residues. V shed 4 bases and J 8 bases; nucleotides not matched to a gene: 10. CDR3 protein: CASSLDREGIEAFF. The CDR3 DNA is TGCGCCAGCAGCCTAGACAGGGAAGGTATAGAAGCTTTCTTT.

The chain carries TRBV9 and TRBJ2-7, with D possibly TRBD2 on 5 matching bases. The V end was cut by 0 bases, the J end by 7 bases, with 14 bases between. CDR1 is SGDLS and CDR2 is YYNGEE in the germline V gene. CDR3 length: 14 residues. This CDR3 reads CASSVGAAETEQYF. CDR3 bases: TGTGCCAGCAGCGTAGGGGCAGCGGAGACGGAGCAGTACTTC.

The chain is built from TRBV30 and TRBJ2-2; tentative D call: TRBD2 (6 bases). Germline lookup yields CDR1 GTSNPN and CDR2 SVGIG (reference sequence). Trimming took 1 base from V and 4 from J, leaving 16 bases between them. The CDR3 is 16 residues long. CDR3 protein: CAWSAIGRTGTGELFF. Written as DNA, the CDR3 is TGTGCCTGGAGTGCGATAGGGAGGACGGGCACCGGGGAGCTGTTTTTT.

The chain is built from TRBV4-3 and TRBJ2-1; 11 nucleotides agree with TRBD2. The junction had 10 bases not matched to a gene; V was cut back by 0 bases and J by 6 bases. Germline V gene lookup returns CDR1 LGHNA and CDR2 YSLEER. This CDR3 is 18 amino acids long. The CDR3 bases are TGCGCCAGCAGCCAAGAACCGCCAGGGACTAGCGGTCTCAATGAGCAGTTCTTC. Translated, it gives CASSQEPPGTSGLNEQFF.

This clone has only a few counts. The J gene is TRBJ2-1, the V gene TRBV7-3; 11 nucleotides agree with TRBD2. Germline values: CDR1 SGHTA, CDR2 FQGTGA. V was clipped by 4 bases and J by 4 bases; unmatched bases: 9. The CDR3 covers 17 residues. CDR3: CASSSRGLAGEYNEQFF. The CDR3 nucleotides read TGTGCCAGCAGCTCCCGAGGACTAGCGGGTGAATACAATGAGCAGTTCTTC.

This chain uses TRBV6-2 or TRBV6-3 with TRBJ1-1; D unclear. V lost 3 bases to trimming and J lost 0 bases, with 8 bases between them. Germline CDR1 and CDR2: MNHEY and SVGEGT. This CDR3 contains 14 residues. CDR3 DNA: TGTGCCAGCAGTTATAAGCCGCTGAACACTGAAGCTTTCTTT. It codes for CASSYKPLNTEAFF.

The chain employs TRBV5-4 and TRBJ2-1; 10 bases fit TRBD1. Germline V gives CDR1 SGHNT, CDR2 YYREEE (reference sequence). V was clipped by 2 bases and J by 7 bases; unmatched bases: 6. This CDR3 is built from 15 residues. The CDR3 spells CASSFPGQGSNEQFF. The CDR3 DNA reads as TGTGCCAGCAGCTTCCCGGGACAGGGGTCGAATGAGCAGTTCTTC.

This chain links TRBV6-2 or TRBV6-3 with TRBJ1-5; 7 positions agree with TRBD1. CDR3 length: 15 amino acids. Germline trimming cut 0 bases from V and 4 bases from J; bases unmatched to any gene: 3. Per germline, CDR1 MNHEY and CDR2 SVGEGT. CDR3 sequence: CASSYSTGTNQPQHF. The CDR3 DNA is TGTGCCAGCAGTTACTCGACAGGGACTAATCAGCCCCAGCATTTT.

This chain uses TRBV30 with TRBJ1-6; D might be TRBD1 (5 bases). Trimming shortened V by 0 bases and J by 6 bases, and 9 bases separated the two germline ends. The CDR3 is 14 residues long. Germline V gene lookup returns CDR1 GTSNPN and CDR2 SVGIG (reference sequence). CDR3 region: CAWSVDRLNSPLHF. CDR3 bases: TGTGCCTGGAGTGTAGACAGACTTAATTCACCCCTCCACTTT.

V usage is TRBV7-3 and J usage is TRBJ2-3; 8 bases map to TRBD2. J was trimmed by 2 bases and V by 9 bases; bases with no gene match: 10. The germline gives CDR1 SGHTA, CDR2 FQGTGA. The CDR3 runs to 15 residues. As DNA, the CDR3 is TGTGCCAGTCGTAAGGCGGGGGGATACACAGATACGCAGTATTTT. This gives the protein CASRKAGGYTDTQYF.

V usage is TRBV28 and J usage is TRBJ1-6; a possible D gene is TRBD1 (5 bases). CDR3 size: 15 residues. V was clipped by 5 bases and J by 6 bases, with 14 bases between them. In germline, CDR1 is MDHEN, CDR2 SYDVKM. The CDR3 here is CASSPLNRLNSPLHF. DNA of the CDR3: TGTGCCAGCAGTCCCCTCAACAGGCTTAATTCACCCCTCCACTTT.